This T cell receptor (beta chain) was profiled in a study of OX40 agonist ivuxolimab in advanced cancers. Study results and caveats: Expanded clones were, on average, more numerous in CD8+ T cells than in CD4+.

The CDR3 has 15 amino acids. V lost 10 bases to trimming and J lost 9 bases; unmatched junction nucleotides: 15. CDR1 and CDR2 from the germline V gene are ENHRY and SYGVKD. This clone was seen a handful of times. Its target is unknown. Here immunoSEQ multiplex PCR was the method, and the copy in TCRdb shows in-frame clones only, minus some. The sample yields tens of thousands of clones, 88% seen once. The chain joins TRBV10-3 to TRBJ1-6; 7 bases fit TRBD1. The specimen was CD4+ or CD8+ T cells sorted from blood, collected in a trial of the OX40 agonist ivuxolimab. This receptor was obtained from an adult with an advanced solid tumor such as melanoma, head and neck, liver or kidney cancer. CDR3 nucleotides: TGTGCCACTGCTCCCGGACAGGAGTCTCCTTCACCCCTCCACTTT. It encodes CATAPGQESPSPLHF.